This entry features one T cell receptor (beta chain) sequence. The data were obtained in a study of control samples from healthy donors and cancer patients. This CDR3 has 15 amino acids. Trimming cost V 2 bases and J 6 bases; bases outside gene matches: 3. Germline V lookup: CDR1 SGHDT, CDR2 YYEEEE. Assay: immunoSEQ multiplex PCR; the TCRdb copy retains only in-frame clones and omits some. The sample includes roughly 130,000 clones, 70% to 90% of them seen just once. The chain recombines TRBV5-6 with TRBJ1-5, with 12 bases lining up with TRBD1. Sequenced material: blood. This TCR was recovered from a man aged 45-65 years in good health. CDR3 loop: CASSLGTGGVQPQHF. The CDR3 bases are TGTGCCAGCAGCTTAGGGACAGGGGGCGTTCAGCCCCAGCATTTT.